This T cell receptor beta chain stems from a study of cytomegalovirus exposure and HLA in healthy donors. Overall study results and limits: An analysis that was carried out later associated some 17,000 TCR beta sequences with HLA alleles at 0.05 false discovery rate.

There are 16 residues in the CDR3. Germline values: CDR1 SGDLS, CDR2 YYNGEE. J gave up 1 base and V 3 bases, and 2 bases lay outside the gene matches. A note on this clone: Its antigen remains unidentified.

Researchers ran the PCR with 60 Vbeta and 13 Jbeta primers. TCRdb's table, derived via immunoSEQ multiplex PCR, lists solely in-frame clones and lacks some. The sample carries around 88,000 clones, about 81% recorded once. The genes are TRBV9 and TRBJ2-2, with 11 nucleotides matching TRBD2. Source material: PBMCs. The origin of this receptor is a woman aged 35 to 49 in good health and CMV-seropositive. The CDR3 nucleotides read TGTGCCAGCAGCGCCGGGACTAGCGGGAACACCGGGGAGCTGTTTTTT. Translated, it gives CASSAGTSGNTGELFF.